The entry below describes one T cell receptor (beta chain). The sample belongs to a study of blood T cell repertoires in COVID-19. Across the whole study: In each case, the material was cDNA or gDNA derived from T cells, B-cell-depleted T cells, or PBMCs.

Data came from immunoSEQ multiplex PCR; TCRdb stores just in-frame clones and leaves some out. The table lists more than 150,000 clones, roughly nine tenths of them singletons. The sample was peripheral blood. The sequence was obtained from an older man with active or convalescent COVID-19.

The CDR3 bases are TGTGCCTGGAGTGTACCCCAAGGGGGTGGCTACACCTTC. It codes for CAWSVPQGGGYTF. The chain joins TRBV30 to TRBJ1-2; tentative D call: TRBD1 (6 bases). The CDR3 is made up of 13 amino acids. Germline assignment: CDR1 GTSNPN and CDR2 SVGIG (reference sequence). V lost 0 bases to trimming and J lost 7 bases, with 12 bases between them.